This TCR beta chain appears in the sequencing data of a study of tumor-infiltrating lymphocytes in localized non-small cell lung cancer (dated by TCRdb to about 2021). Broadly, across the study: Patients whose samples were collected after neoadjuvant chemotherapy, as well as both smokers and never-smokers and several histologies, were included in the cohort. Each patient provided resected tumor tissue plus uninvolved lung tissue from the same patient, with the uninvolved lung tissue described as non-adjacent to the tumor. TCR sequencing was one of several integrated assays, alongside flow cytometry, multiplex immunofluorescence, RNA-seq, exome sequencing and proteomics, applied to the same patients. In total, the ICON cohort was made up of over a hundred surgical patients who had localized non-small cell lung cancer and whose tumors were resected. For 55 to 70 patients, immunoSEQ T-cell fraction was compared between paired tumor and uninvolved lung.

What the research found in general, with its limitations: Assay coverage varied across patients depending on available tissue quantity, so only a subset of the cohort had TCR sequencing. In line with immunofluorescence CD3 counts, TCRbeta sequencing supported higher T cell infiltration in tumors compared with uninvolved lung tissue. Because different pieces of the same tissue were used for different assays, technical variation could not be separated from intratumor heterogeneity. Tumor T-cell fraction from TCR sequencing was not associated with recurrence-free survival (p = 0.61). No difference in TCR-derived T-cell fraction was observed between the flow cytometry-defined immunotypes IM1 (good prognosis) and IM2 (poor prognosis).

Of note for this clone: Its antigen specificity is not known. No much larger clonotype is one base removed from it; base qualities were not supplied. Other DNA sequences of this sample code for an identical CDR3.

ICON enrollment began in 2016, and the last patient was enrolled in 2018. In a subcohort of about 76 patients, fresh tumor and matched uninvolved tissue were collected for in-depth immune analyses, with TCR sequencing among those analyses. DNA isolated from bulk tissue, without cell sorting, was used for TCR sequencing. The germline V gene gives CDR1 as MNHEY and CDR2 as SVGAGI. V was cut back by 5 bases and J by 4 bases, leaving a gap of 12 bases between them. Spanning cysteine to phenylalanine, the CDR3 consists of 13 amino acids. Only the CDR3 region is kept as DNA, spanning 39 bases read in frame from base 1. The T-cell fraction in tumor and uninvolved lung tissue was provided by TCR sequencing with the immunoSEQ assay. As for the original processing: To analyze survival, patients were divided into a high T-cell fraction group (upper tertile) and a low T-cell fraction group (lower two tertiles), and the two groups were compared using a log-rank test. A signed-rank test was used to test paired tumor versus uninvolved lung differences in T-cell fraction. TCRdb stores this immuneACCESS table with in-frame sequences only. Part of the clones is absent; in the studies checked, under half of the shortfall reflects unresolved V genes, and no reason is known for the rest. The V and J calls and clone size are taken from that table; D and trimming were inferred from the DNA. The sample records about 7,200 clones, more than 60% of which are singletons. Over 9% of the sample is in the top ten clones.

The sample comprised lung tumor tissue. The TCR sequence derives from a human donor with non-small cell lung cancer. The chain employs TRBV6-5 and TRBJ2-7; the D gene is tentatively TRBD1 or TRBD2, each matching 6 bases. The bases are TGTGCCAGCAGTCCTCAGGGGAGGTACGAGCAGTACTTC. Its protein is CASSPQGRYEQYF.